What follows is one T cell receptor (beta chain) and its context. Its antigen is still unknown. The data are from a study of T cell repertoires in cytomegalovirus infection. About the research overall: CMV infection and matching HLA type were both indicated by public TCR beta signatures. Study findings and constraints: Carriage of CMV together with the relevant HLA was identifiable through cumulative public TCR beta family frequency. The study found HLA-C-restricted CMV-specific TCR beta clonotypes dominating the ex vivo response.

TCRdb re-analysed the reads in MiXCR, keeping a single row per CDR3 protein. The table shows about 310,000 distinct CDR3 sequences, with 20% to 30% occurring only once. The germline gives CDR1 SEHNR, CDR2 FQNEAQ (reference sequence). The J segment lost 7 bases and the V segment lost 5 bases, leaving 9 bases of the junction unmatched. The CDR3 contains 14 residues. The gene calls are TRBV7-9 and TRBJ1-2; TRBD1 aligns across 8 bases. This TCR came from a human donor in good health (CMV status not recorded). Some clones in this sample may be carry-over from other donors' samples. Sequenced material: cultured PBMCs, taken from culture after CMV antigen stimulation. CDR3 sequence (DNA): TGTGCCAGCAGCACCGACAGGGGCTATATTGGCTACACCTTC. This codes for CASSTDRGYIGYTF.